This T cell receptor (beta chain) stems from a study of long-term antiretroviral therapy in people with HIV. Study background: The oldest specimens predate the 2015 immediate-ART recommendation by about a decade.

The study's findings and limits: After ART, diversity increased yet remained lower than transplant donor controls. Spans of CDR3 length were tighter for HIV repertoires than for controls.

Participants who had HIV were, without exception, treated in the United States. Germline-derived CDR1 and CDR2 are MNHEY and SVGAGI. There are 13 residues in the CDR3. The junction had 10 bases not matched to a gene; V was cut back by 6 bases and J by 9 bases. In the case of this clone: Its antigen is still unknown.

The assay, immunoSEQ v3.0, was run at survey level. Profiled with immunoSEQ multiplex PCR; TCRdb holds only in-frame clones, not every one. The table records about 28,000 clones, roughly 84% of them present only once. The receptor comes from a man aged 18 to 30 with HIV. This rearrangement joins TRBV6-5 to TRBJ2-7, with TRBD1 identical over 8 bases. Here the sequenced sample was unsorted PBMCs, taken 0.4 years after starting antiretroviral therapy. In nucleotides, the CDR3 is TGTGCCAGCAGACCCGGACAGGGCGGATCGCAGTACTTC. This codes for CASRPGQGGSQYF.